The TCR beta chain under discussion was sequenced for a study of Tregs in tolerant kidney transplant recipients. The study, taken as a whole, reports: Changing PCR primers prevented nucleotide comparison between some patients' samples. Tolerant patients' donor-specific Tregs expanded beyond overall Tregs, suggesting antigen-driven growth. Biological reproducibility was not directly addressed, but technical replication error appeared minimal.

Regarding this clone: Its antigen is undetermined.

CFSE-labeled recipient PBMCs were cultured 5 to 7 days with irradiated graft donor PBMCs, then FACS-sorted. V shed 1 base and J 2 bases; nucleotides not matched to a gene: 5. CDR3 length: 16 residues. Germline CDR1 is LNHNV and CDR2 is YYDKDF (reference sequence). The repertoire was sequenced with immunoSEQ multiplex PCR; TCRdb's copy has only in-frame clones and lacks some. The repertoire consists of 15,000 to 19,000 clones, with 53% occurring once and the leading ten covering 3.3%. This chain links TRBV15 with TRBJ2-1; 7 bases are shared with TRBD2. This TCR came from a human patient who received a combined kidney and bone marrow transplant. Sequencing used CD4+ T cells from blood cultured with allogeneic cells, obtained before the transplant. In DNA form, the CDR3 reads TGTGCCACCAGCAGAGTACTCAGCGGGGCCTACAATGAGCAGTTCTTC. Protein: CATSRVLSGAYNEQFF.